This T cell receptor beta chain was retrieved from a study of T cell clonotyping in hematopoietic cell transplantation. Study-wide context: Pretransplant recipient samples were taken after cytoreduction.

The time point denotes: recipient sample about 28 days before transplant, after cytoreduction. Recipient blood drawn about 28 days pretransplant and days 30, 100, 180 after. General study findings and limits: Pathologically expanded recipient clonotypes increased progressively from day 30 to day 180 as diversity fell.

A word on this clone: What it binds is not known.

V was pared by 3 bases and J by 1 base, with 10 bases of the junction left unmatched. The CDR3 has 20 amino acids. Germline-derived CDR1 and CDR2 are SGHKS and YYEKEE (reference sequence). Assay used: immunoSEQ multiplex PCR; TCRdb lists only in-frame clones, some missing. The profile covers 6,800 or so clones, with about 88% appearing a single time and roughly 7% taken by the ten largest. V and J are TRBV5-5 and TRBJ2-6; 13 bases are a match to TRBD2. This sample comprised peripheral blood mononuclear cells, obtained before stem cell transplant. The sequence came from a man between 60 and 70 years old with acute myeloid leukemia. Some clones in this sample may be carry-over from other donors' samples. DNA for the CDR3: TGTGCCAGCAGCTCGTGGCTTGGACTAGCGGGAGTATCTGGGGCCAACGTCCTGACTTTC. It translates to CASSSWLGLAGVSGANVLTF.